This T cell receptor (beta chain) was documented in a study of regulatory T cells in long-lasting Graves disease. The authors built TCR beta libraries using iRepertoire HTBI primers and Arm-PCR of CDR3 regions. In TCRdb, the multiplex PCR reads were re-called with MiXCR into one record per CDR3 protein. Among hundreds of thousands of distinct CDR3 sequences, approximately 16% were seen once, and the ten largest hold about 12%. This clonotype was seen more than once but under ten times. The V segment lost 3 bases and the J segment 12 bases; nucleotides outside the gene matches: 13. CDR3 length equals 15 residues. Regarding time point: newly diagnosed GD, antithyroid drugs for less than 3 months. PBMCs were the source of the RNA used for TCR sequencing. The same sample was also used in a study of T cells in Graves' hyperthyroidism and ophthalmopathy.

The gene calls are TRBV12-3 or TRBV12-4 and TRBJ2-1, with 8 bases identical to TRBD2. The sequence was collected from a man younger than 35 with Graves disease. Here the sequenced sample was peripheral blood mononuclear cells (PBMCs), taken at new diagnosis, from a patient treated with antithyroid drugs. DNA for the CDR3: TGTGCCAGCAGTTTCTCTATCTACGGGGGGGCTGTGCAGTTCTTC. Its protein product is CASSFSIYGGAVQFF.